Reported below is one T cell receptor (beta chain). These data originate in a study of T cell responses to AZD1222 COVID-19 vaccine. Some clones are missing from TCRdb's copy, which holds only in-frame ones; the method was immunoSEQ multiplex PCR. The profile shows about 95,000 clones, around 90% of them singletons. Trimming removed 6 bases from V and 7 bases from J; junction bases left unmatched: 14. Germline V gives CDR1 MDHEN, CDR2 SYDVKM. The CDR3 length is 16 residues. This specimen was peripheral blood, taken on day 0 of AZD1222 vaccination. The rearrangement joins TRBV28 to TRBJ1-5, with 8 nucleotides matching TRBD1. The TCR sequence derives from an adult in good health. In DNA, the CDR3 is TGTGCCAGCAGCTCCACCCGGACAGGGTCGATGCAGCCCCAGCATTTT. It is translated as CASSSTRTGSMQPQHF. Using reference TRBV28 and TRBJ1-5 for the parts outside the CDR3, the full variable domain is DVKVTQSSRYLVKRTGEKVFLECVQDMDHENMFWYRQDPGLGLRLIYFSYDVKMKEKGDIPEGYSVSREKKERFSLILESASTNQTSMYLCASSSTRTGSMQPQHFGDGTRLSIL.